This record covers a single TCR beta chain. Its target antigen remains unknown. CDR1 and CDR2, looked up from the germline V gene, are ENHRY and SYGVKD. The CDR3, cysteine through phenylalanine, is 13 amino acids long. Kept here is only the CDR3 DNA, which spans 39 bases and is read in frame from base 1. The germline ends are 14 bases apart after V is trimmed by 8 bases and J by 6 bases. This entry is derived from a study of cytomegalovirus exposure and HLA in healthy donors (dated by TCRdb to between 2016 and 2019). General notes on the study: In an earlier analysis of 587 of the donors, 250 to 300 Gb of sequence data and 117 million unique TCR beta sequences from 150 million to 200 million T cells were reported. Around 320 gigabases of sequencing data and tens of millions of unique TCR sequences were included in an early release covering about 600 HLA-typed donors. Roughly 5 DR-DQ haplotypes were treated as single units for association and clustering because of strong linkage in the cohort. An earlier analysis of several hundred of the donors applied high-throughput TCR beta sequencing to assess whether each TCR beta V gene segment acted as functional or pseudogenic. To predict cytomegalovirus infection status, the study brought together high-throughput TCR immunosequencing, statistical association of individual TCRs with disease status, and machine learning. Besides the first cohort of 666 subjects, a separate validation cohort made up of 120 different subjects was used. Both class I and class II loci were covered by HLA typing, at four-digit resolution. In a later genetic analysis, genome-wide SNP genotypes for about three fifths of the 666 donors were used, and that subset was treated as a discovery cohort. The study used immunosequencing to profile the T cell repertoires of 666 subjects and linked those repertoires to cytomegalovirus serostatus. Of the 300 to 450 genotyped donors, approximately 81% were placed in the genetic ancestry cluster associated with self-reported Caucasian donors. To study patterns of TCR occurrence, a later analysis re-analyzed previously published TCR beta repertoires from 666 donors and added high-resolution HLA genotyping. Donor age, sex, ethnicity and CMV serostatus were compiled together with the repertoire data. Among roughly 400 genotyped donors of the cohort, an average of about 220,000 unique TCR beta nucleotide sequences was sequenced per donor, of which about 18% were non-productive. The aim of the study was to test whether cataloging public T cell receptors could identify signatures of past pathogen exposure. Typing coverage varied by locus: roughly 620-640 donors for A, B, C, DRB1 and DQB1; 522 for DQA1; more than 600 for DPA1; approximately 490 for DPB1. All discovery cohort repertoires had been generated on a single sequencing platform. In the later analysis, no new phenotypic data were used to find candidate immune exposures; instead, reliance was placed on TCR beta sequences and their occurrence across donors. The paper as a whole reports these results and caveats: According to a later analysis, most CMV-associated TCR beta chains appeared to be HLA-restricted, and the HLA associations seemed to be driven largely by CMV exposure. In a later analysis, several top co-occurrence clusters were reported to appear linked to parvovirus B19, influenza, CMV and Epstein-Barr virus. Correlated functional status among segregating V segments might be attributable to linkage disequilibrium, but an unknown experimental factor could not be ruled out. The classifier was reported to diagnose cytomegalovirus status with high specificity and sensitivity in both the original and validation cohorts. In vitro tests confirmed that a few of the cytomegalovirus-associated TCR beta chains recognize cytomegalovirus antigens. Because some donors lacked HLA typing at each locus, the association tests relied only on the typed subset. The presence/absence analyses assumed that sequencing depth was roughly uniform across donors, and that assumption may not be true. A group of highly shared sequence variants was considered likely to be a technical artifact of the sequencing pipeline. Most TCR sequences were seen in very few donors, while some public TCRs were found in many individuals. Only TCR beta chains were sequenced in this cohort, and the absence of alpha or paired-chain data limited detectable features. The 87-base-pair reads could not distinguish some IMGT-functional V segments, including TRBV6-2 and TRBV6-3, so those segments were excluded. According to the authors, the approach could potentially be generalized to other disease states and immunological phenotypes. A later analysis found that HLA-associated TCR beta chains were more clonally expanded and had lower generation probabilities than equally common non-associated chains. According to a later genetic analysis, donors in an Asian-associated ancestry cluster had fewer N-insertions in productive TCRs than the approximately 700-donor mean. In a later genetic analysis, a missense DCLRE1C variant was associated with V-gene and J-gene trimming of TCR beta chains, and the association was replicated in an independent cohort. Broadly in line with IMGT annotations, most TCR beta V segments showed up in productive rearrangements about 87% or about 30% of the time in an earlier analysis of several hundred of the donors. A later analysis found that TCR association rates varied across HLA loci, with DRB1 alleles showing the most associated TCRs and HLA-C alleles the fewest. At a false discovery rate of 0.05, a later analysis linked roughly 17,000 TCR beta sequences to specific HLA alleles. A total of some 180 TCR beta chains were listed by the study as associated with cytomegalovirus. Strong co-occurrence of HLA alleles, especially DR and DQ, made assigning TCR associations to individual alleles difficult. Because counts were too low, seventeen rarely observed V segments, including chromosome 9 orphons, were excluded from the earlier analysis of around 640 of the donors. Immune exposure information for the cohort was limited to CMV serostatus. A further reported finding was that TCR beta sequences accurately predicted the HLA-A and HLA-B alleles for most subjects in the first cohort.

The cohort consisted of approximately 690 healthy bone marrow donors. Cohort members were all nominally healthy when sampled, although unrecorded immune exposures were likely present. The donor tested CMV seronegative, placing the donor among the 350 to 400 seronegative members of the cohort. A peripheral blood sample was collected from each donor, and TCR beta sequencing was performed on peripheral blood mononuclear cells. The Qiagen DNeasy Blood Extraction Kit was used to extract genomic DNA from the blood cell samples. The receptor library was made with the immunoSEQ multiplex PCR assay. For the multiplex PCR, a mixture combining 60 forward primers for TCR Vbeta segments and 13 reverse primers for TCR Jbeta segments was used. Amplification of the CDR3 region of rearranged TCR beta genes was performed with a multiplex PCR assay on genomic DNA. The Illumina HiSeq System was used to sequence the amplified TCR beta libraries as 87-base-pair reads. The source study handled its data this way. A later analysis counted some 74 million unique TCR beta chains across the approximately 700 repertoires, and around 9.9 million of these chains were shared by at least two donors. To remove PCR and sequencing errors, raw reads were error-corrected and collapsed into unique sequences using a nearest-neighbor algorithm that merged closely related sequences. V, D and J gene segments were assigned by aligning CDR3 sequences to IMGT reference sequences. For a sequence to be retained, a match of at least six nucleotides to both a V gene segment and a J gene segment was required. Rearrangements were classified as productive when the CDR3 lacked stop codons and remained in frame with V and J, and all other rearrangements were classified as non-productive. Following IMGT convention, CDR3 was defined as the stretch from the second conserved V-encoded cysteine up to the conserved J-encoded phenylalanine. In an earlier analysis of just under 600 of the donors, sequences lacking an unambiguous match to a single V gene segment were excluded. In an earlier analysis of approximately 590 of the donors, V segments were called functional above 56.7% productive rearrangements and were called segregating when the between-donor standard deviation exceeded 5%. To diagnose cytomegalovirus status from the catalog of TCR beta chain sequences, a statistical classification framework was built. V and J gene assignment, in a later analysis, came from comparing TCR nucleotide sequences with IMGT/GENE-DB human TR gene sequences. In a later analysis, CDR3 sequences and most-parsimonious VDJ recombination scenarios were assigned using the TCRdist pipeline. In a later analysis, each TCR beta chain was defined by its CDR3 amino acid sequence together with its V-gene family, and reads lacking a unique V-gene family were excluded. In a later analysis, 450 to 600 highly shared, low-generation-probability nucleotide sequences were removed to address suspected cross-contamination and a sequencing artifact. A later analysis calculated a clonal expansion index for each public chain from normalized within-repertoire ranks of inferred template counts. A later analysis computed generation probabilities with a VDJ recombination model fitted to out-of-frame rearrangements, and checked the results against IGoR. Hypergeometric tests were used in a later analysis to score TCR-TCR, TCR-HLA and TCR-CMV co-occurrence, with a repertoire-size bias correction applied to the TCR pairs. In a later analysis, false discovery rates were estimated by permuting HLA or CMV assignments 20 times. In a later analysis, co-occurring TCRs were grouped using DBSCAN, with TCRdist sequence similarity added in when clustering inside HLA-allele-positive subsets. Co-occurrence clustering excluded repertoires with fewer than 30,000 or more than 120,000 public chains, plus five with anomalous nucleotide sharing. TCRdb carries this immuneACCESS record with in-frame sequences only. Its versions omit some clonotypes, under half of them owing to an unresolved V gene in the studies checked, with the rest unexplained. That table is the source of V, J and clone size, and D and trimming were worked out from the DNA. The table for this sample shows some 130,000 clones. Jointly, the top ten make up over 1.5% of the sample.

The V and J genes are TRBV10-3 and TRBJ2-4; 5 matching bases give a weak D call of TRBD2. The source material was PBMCs. This sequence was found in a man younger than 35 in good health and CMV-seronegative. The CDR3 here reads CAIAGQEGNIQYF. The sequence in DNA is TGTGCCATCGCGGGCCAAGAGGGAAACATTCAGTACTTC.